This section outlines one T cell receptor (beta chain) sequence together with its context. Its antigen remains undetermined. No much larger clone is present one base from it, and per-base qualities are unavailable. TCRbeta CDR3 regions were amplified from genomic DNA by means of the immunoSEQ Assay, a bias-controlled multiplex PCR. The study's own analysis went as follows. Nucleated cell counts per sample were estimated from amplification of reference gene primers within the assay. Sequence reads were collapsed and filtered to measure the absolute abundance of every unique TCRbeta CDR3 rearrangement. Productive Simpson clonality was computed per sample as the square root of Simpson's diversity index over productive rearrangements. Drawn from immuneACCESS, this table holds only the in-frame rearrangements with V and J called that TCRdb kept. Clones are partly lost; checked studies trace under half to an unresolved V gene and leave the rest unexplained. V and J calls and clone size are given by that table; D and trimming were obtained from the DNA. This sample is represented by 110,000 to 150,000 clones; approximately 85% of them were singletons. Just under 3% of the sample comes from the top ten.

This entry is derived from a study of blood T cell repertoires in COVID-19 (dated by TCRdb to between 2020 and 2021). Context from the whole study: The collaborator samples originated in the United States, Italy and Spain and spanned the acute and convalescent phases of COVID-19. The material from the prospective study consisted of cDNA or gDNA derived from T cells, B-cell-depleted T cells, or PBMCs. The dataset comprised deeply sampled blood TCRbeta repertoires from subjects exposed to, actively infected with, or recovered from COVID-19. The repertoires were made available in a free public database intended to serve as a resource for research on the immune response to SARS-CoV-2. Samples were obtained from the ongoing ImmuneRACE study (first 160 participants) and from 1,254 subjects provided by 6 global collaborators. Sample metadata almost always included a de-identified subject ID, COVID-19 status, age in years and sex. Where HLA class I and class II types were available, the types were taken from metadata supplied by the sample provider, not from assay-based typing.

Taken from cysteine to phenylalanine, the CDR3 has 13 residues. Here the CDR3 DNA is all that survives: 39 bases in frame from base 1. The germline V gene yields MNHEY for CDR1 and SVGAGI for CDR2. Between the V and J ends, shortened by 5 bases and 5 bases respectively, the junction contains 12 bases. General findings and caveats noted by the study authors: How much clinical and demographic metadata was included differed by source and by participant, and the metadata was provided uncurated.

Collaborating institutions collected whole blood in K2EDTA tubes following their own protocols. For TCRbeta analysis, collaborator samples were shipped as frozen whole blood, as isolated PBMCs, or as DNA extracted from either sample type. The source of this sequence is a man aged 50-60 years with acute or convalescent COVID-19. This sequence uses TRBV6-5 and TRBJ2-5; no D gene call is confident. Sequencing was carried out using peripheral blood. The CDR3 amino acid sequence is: CASSLRFGETQYF. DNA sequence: TGTGCCAGCAGTCTGAGGTTTGGTGAGACCCAGTACTTC.